The T cell receptor beta chain under discussion was sequenced for a study of shared clonotypes between healthy human individuals. On sorted subsets, replicate PCRs used about 200 ng DNA, or 25,000 to 35,000 T cell genomes. Profiled with immunoSEQ multiplex PCR; TCRdb holds only in-frame clones, not every one. The data show approximately 2.4 million clones, with approximately 94% seen just once and roughly 0.13% held by the top ten. This clone appeared once. Its antigen is unknown. Donation came from healthy HIV-negative adults that had no recent acute infections or vaccinations. Study-wide results and caveats: Between several donors, naive CD4 clonotypes were shared at a level of approximately 5%.

This CDR3 has 20 amino acids. CDR1 is SGHRS, CDR2 YFSETQ, per germline. Trimming took 0 bases from V and 7 from J; bases not matched to a gene: 18. Source material: naive CD4+ T cells sorted from blood. Stated subset: CD45RA+ positively selected. This chain uses TRBV5-1 with TRBJ2-1; the match to TRBD2 covers 11 bases. This TCR derives from a man aged 18 to 30 in good health. The CDR3, as DNA: TGCGCCAGCAGCTTGGCCTTAGGTGAAGCTCTAGCGGGGGGCGGAAATGAGCAGTTCTTC. Translating gives CASSLALGEALAGGGNEQFF.